This T cell receptor beta chain was profiled in a study of early T cells in non-severe SARS-CoV-2 infection. One entry per CDR3 protein, called by TCRdb with MiXCR from the 5' RACE reads. The sample contains tens of thousands of distinct CDR3 sequences, 5% to 6.5% of which appear only once. This CDR3 is 14 amino acids long. The V and J ends lost 5 bases and 1 base respectively, with 11 bases between them. Germline V CDR1 and CDR2: MNHNY, SVGAGI (reference sequence). The genes are TRBV6-6 and TRBJ1-1; maybe TRBD1 (5 bases). The receptor comes from an adult who was a healthcare worker with PCR-confirmed SARS-CoV-2 infection or an uninfected control (not recorded which). Specimen: whole blood. The chain's CDR3 is CASSPGHQNTEAFF. The CDR3, as DNA: TGTGCCAGCAGTCCAGGACACCAGAACACTGAAGCTTTCTTT.